Here is one T cell receptor beta chain with its context. Its antigen is still unknown. Because the CDR3's place on the DNA is in doubt, the DNA is left out and the CDR3 is given as listed by TCRdb. CDR3 length: 21 amino acids, cysteine to phenylalanine. Systemically healthy Caucasian individuals from Russia, 39 in total and aged roughly 6 to 95 years, were included as donors. Around 10 milliliters of peripheral blood were drawn from each donor into EDTA-treated Vacutainer tubes. Ficoll-Paque density-gradient centrifugation was used to isolate PBMCs, with at least 6.5 million per sample. Trizol reagent was used to extract total RNA from the PBMCs, yielding at least 6 micrograms per sample. The percentages of naive CD45RAhigh/CD27high T cells were determined by flow cytometry on a PBMC aliquot from every donor. This sample is drawn from a study of blood T cells in healthy people across ages (dated by TCRdb to 2015 to 2017). As for the study more broadly: In model experiments, template switching captured about one uniquely barcoded TCR beta cDNA molecule for every two T cells. Age-related changes in TCR beta repertoire diversity were measured in the study by deep sequencing normalized with unique cDNA molecular identifiers. The donors were divided into four age groups: young (average 16 years), middle-aged (over 35), aged (roughly 60) and long-lived (about 79). Donors of different ages were randomly distributed across sequencing lanes to avoid experimental bias. Two additional independent replicas of 1 million unique cDNA reads from the same blood draw were analyzed for two donors (one aged 18 to 30 and one aged 80 or older). The study at large found these results: Since profiling was done on bulk unsorted PBMCs, naive and antigen-experienced compartments could not be conclusively compared. The CMV infection status of donors was not known, potentially confounding age-related changes in expanded clonotypes. As age increased, observed TCR beta diversity per million T cells dropped in a roughly linear way, and a significant reduction was already evident by age about 40. Compared with the aged group, more naive CD4+ T cells, fewer expanded clones and increased TCR diversity were shown by the long-lived group, suggesting age selection. A strong correlation was found between observed TCR beta diversity and the percentage of naive T cells measured by flow cytometry. Estimates of total diversity based on one million sequenced T cells were regarded as lower bounds and as underestimates.

To prepare the library, 5' RACE was applied. The reads were generated on an Illumina HiSeq 2500. The second PCR ran for roughly 7 to 11 cycles and used a J-beta primer mix along with a sample-barcoded 5' primer. A unique molecular identifier was introduced onto each TCR beta cDNA molecule by a template-switch 5' adaptor carrying 12 random nucleotides. Each sample yielded at least 2.5 million CDR3-containing paired-end reads. First-strand cDNA was synthesized from all RNA with the Mint cDNA synthesis kit, primed by a TRBC-specific oligonucleotide. Following uracil-DNA glycosylase treatment, a first 18-cycle PCR with universal primers M1SS and BC2_uni_R was performed on all cDNA. The study's own analysis went as follows. For normalization, 1 million high-quality reads were randomly selected from each sample, with every read carrying a distinct molecular identifier. Reads sharing molecular identifiers were discarded rather than binned into consensus sequences. MiTCR, set to a Q25 quality threshold and the strictest error-elimination algorithm, was used for CDR3 identification, clonotype clustering and error correction. A nonparametric unseen species model using Euler transformation provided a lower-bound estimate of total TCR beta diversity. TCRdb cleaned the public reads at Q25 with fastp, built clones with MiXCR and kept in-frame beta chains. Each CDR3 protein gets just one entry, which takes the most common genes and DNA from the rows behind it. These V and J calls are TCRdb output, not the study's own analysis. This sample comprises about 1.5 million distinct CDR3 sequences, 40% to 45% of them detected only once. The ten largest clonotypes hold about 3.8% of the sample.

Sequencing was done on a sample of blood. The TCR sequence derives from a woman aged 18-29 years in good health. The V and J genes are TRBV7-5 and TRBJ2-7; TRBD2 is the table's D call, not checked against the DNA. TRBV7-5 is flagged as a pseudogene. The CDR3 amino acid sequence is: CISVPEAWGGVASGSYCEQYF.